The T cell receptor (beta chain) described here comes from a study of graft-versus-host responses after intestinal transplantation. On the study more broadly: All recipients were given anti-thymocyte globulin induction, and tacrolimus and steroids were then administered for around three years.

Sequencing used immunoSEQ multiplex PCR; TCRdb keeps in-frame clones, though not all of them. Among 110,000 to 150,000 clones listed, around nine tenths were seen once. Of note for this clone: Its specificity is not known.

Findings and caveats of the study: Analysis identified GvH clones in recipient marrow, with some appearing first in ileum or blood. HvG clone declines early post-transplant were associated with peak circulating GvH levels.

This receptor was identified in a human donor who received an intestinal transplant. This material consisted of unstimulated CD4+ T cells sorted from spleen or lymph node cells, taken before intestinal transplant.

DNA for the CDR3: TGTGCCAGTAGTATGGGACTGGGACCTTTAGTGGGGGGCAATCAGCCCCAGCATTTT. The encoded protein is CASSMGLGPLVGGNQPQHF. J is TRBJ1-5 and V is TRBV19; D perhaps matches TRBD1 (5 bases). The V gene's germline CDR1 is LNHDA and CDR2 SQIVND (reference sequence). V lost 3 bases and J 2 bases, leaving 23 bases between the germline ends. The length of the CDR3 is 19 residues.